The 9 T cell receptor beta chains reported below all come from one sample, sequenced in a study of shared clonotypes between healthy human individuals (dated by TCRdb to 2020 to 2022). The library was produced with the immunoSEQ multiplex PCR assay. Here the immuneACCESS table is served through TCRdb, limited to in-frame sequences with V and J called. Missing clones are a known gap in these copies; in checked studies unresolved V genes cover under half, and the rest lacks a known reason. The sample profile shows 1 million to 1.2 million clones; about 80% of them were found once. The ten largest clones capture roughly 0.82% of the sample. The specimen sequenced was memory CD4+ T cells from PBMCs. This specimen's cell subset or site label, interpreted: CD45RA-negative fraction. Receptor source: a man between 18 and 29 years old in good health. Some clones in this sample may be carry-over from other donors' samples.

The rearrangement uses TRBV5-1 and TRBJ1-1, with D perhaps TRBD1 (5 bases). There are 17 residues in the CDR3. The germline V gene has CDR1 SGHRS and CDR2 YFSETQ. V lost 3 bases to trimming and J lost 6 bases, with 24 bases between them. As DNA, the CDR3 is TGCGCCAGCAGCTCCCCGAATCATGCGGGAGGGGACTCTGAAGCTTTCTTT. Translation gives CASSSPNHAGGDSEAFF.

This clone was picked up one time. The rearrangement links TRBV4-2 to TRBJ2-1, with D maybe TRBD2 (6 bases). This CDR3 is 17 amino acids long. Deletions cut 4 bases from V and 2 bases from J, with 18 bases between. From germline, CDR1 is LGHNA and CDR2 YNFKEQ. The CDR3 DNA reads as TGTGCCAGCAGCCCGTTAATTAGCGGAAGTACCTACAATGAGCAGTTCTTC. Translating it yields CASSPLISGSTYNEQFF.

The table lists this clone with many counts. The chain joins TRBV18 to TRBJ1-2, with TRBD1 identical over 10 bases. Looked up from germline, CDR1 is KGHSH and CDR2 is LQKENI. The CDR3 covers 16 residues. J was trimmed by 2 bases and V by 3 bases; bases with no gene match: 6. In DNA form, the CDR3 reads TGTGCCAGCTCACCCAAGACAGGGGGCACCAACTATGGCTACACCTTC. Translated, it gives CASSPKTGGTNYGYTF.

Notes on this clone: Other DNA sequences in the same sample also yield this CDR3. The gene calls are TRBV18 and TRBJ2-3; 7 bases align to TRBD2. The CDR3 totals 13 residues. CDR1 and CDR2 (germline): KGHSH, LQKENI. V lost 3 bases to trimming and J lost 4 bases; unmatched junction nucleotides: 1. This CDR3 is CASSPGGADTQYF. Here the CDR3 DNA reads TGTGCCAGCTCACCGGGAGGGGCAGATACGCAGTATTTT.

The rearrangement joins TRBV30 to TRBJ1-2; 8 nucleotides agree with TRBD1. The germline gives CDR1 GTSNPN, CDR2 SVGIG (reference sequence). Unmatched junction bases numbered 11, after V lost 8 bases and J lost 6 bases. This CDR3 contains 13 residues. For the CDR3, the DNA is TGTGCCCGAAGGGACAGGTTTTTGAATGGCTACACCTTC. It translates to CARRDRFLNGYTF.

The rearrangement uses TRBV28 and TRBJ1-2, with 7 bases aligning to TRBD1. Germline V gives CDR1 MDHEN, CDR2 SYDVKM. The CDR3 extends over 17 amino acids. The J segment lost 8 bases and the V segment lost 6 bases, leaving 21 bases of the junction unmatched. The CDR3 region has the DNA TGTGCCAGCAGCCCCGGAGGGGGCGCGGGCTTAAGTGGCGGCTACACCTTC. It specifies CASSPGGGAGLSGGYTF.

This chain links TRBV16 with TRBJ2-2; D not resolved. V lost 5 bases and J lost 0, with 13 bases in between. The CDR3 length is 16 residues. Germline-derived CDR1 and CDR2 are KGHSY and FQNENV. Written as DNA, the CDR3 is TGTGCCAGCAGCTTCTTTCCAGCAGCGAACACCGGGGAGCTGTTTTTT. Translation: CASSFFPAANTGELFF.

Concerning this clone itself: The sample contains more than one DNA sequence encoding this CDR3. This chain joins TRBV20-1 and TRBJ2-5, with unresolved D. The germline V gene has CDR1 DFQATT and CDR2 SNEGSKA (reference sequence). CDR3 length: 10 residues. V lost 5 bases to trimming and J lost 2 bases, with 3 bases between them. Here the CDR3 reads CSALQETQYF. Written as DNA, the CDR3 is TGCAGTGCTTTGCAAGAGACCCAGTACTTC.

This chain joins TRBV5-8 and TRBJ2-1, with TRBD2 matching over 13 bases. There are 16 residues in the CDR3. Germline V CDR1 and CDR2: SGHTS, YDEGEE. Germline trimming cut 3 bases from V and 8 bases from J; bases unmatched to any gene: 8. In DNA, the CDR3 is TGTGCCAGCAGCTCACGACTAGCGGGAGGTCAGGATGAGCAGTTCTTC. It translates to CASSSRLAGGQDEQFF.